These T cell receptor beta chains were read from a single sample in a study of blood T cell repertoires in COVID-19. Clones were read by immunoSEQ multiplex PCR, and TCRdb kept only the in-frame ones, dropping some. The sample includes tens of thousands of clones, about 83% of them seen just once. Sequenced: peripheral blood. The source is a human donor in a cohort sampled during active COVID-19. Each CDR3 is given without its conserved first and last residue. The order of the fields is CDR3 length, V gene, J gene, clone size, CDR3 protein. Size tells how often a clone was seen (once, few, many) or the class of an expanded clone, and some rows leave it out.

13	TRBV5-4	TRBJ2-3	.	ASSSGTHHTDTQY
12	TRBV10-3	TRBJ2-7	.	AISAPGQGYAQY
12	TRBV28	TRBJ2-7	once	ASRKVQGHYEQY
12	TRBV21-1	TRBJ2-3	.	ASCGGWSTDTQY
14	TRBV11-2	TRBJ2-7	.	ASSLYFGTSGYEQY
11	TRBV7-4	TRBJ2-5	few	ASSPRGSETQY
14	TRBV27	TRBJ2-2	.	ASSLRGRVNTGELF
13	TRBV6-5	TRBJ1-1	few	ASIPQGHMNTEAF
10	TRBV7-9	TRBJ1-4	many	ASSTQHEKLF
13	TRBV21-1	TRBJ2-7	.	ASSRGEVVGYEQY
15	TRBV28	TRBJ2-7	.	ASRSHPGLAASYEQY
14	TRBV7-6	TRBJ2-2	once	ASSPDTGTRGGELF
13	TRBV27	TRBJ2-1	many	ASSQDRGRYNEQF
14	TRBV24-1	TRBJ2-7	.	ATSDPAGFKAYEQY
12	TRBV29-1	TRBJ1-1	.	SVEDGGTGGRAF
11	TRBV6-1	TRBJ1-2	.	ASSEKGPGGYT
13	TRBV14	TRBJ1-6	.	ASRPGLLGNSPLH
12	TRBV4-3	TRBJ2-3	.	ASSHPSWRLSQY
12	TRBV30	TRBJ1-5	few	AWSLGGGNQPQH
11	TRBV29-1	TRBJ2-7	.	SVRQVASYEQY
11	TRBV3-1/TRBV3-2	TRBJ1-4	.	ASSQGSPEKLF
15	TRBV11-2	TRBJ2-3	.	ASSGRTTPASTDTQY
12	TRBV6-6	TRBJ1-3	.	ASSEGIFGNTIY
14	TRBV30	TRBJ1-1	.	AWSVRVGRGDTEAF
13	TRBV19	TRBJ2-3	.	ASSISSGGTDTQY
15	TRBV7-9	TRBJ1-2	.	ASSWTGTGGKNYGYT
13	TRBV4-1	TRBJ2-5	.	ASSQEGRGQETQY
10	TRBV11-3	TRBJ1-2	.	ASSQQGYGYT
9	TRBV30	TRBJ2-7	.	AWSGGYEQY
12	TRBV4-1	TRBJ2-7	.	ASSLGGRADEQY
12	TRBV25-1	TRBJ2-5	.	ASSEFGNQETQY
11	TRBV30	TRBJ1-5	.	AWSGSDAEPQH
12	TRBV14	TRBJ2-7	.	ASRDRVLSYEQY
11	TRBV5-5	TRBJ2-7	.	ASSLLSPYEQY
15	TRBV4-3	TRBJ1-2	.	ASSHLGTGDNTYGYT
13	TRBV2	TRBJ2-7	.	ASSERTGLSYEQY
16	TRBV18	TRBJ2-5	few	ASSPTPRVGRAGETQY
13	TRBV2	TRBJ1-4	.	ASSLKTGGNEKLF
13	TRBV15	TRBJ2-1	.	ATSRERGSYNEQF
13	TRBV5-5	TRBJ2-5	.	ASSLLLAGQETQY
14	TRBV4-3	TRBJ2-5	.	ASSQGRGGNQETQY
9	TRBV20-1	TRBJ1-2	.	SVPRPGGYT
14	TRBV10-3	TRBJ1-5	few	AISEDRGGFYQPQH
12	TRBV2	TRBJ2-7	.	ASSEDRGNYEQY
13	TRBV7-3	TRBJ1-2	.	ASSATGALLEGYT
12	TRBV2	TRBJ2-7	.	ASRVAESSYEQY
13	TRBV7-2	TRBJ2-5	.	ASSQNPGHKETQY
13	TRBV11-2	TRBJ2-5	.	ASRPLAGGRWTQY